This T cell receptor (beta chain) came from a study of T cell responses to AZD1222 COVID-19 vaccine. Study-wide results and limits: Once two AZD1222 doses were given, Spike-specific TCR breadth and depth went up.

The CDR3 runs 14 residues. V shed 2 bases and J shed 3 bases, with 12 bases lying between them. The germline gives CDR1 SGHRS, CDR2 YFSETQ. As concerns this clone: Its antigen is currently unknown.

This table comes from immunoSEQ multiplex PCR, and its TCRdb copy is limited to in-frame clones, with some not included. The data contain some 180,000 clones, 75% to 90% of them singletons. The source is an adult in good health. The sequenced sample was peripheral blood, obtained on day 0 of AZD1222 vaccination. The V and J genes are TRBV5-1 and TRBJ2-7, with D hard to call. CDR3 sequence reads: CASSLSLALYEQYF. In DNA form, the CDR3 reads TGCGCCAGCAGCTTATCTCTGGCCCTCTACGAGCAGTACTTC.